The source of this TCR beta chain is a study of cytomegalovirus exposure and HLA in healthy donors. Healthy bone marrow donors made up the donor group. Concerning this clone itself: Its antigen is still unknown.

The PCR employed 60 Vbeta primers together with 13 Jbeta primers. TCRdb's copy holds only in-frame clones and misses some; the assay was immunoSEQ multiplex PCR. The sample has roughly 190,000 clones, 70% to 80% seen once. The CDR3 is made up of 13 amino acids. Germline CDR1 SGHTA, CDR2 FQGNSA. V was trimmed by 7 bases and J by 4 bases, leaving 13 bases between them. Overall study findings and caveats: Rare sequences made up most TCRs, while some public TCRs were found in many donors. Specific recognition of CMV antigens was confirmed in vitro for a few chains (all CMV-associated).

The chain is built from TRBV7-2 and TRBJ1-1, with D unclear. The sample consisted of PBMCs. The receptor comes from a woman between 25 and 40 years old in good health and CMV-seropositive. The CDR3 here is CASTLRSATEAFF. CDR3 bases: TGTGCCAGCACCCTCAGGTCTGCCACTGAAGCTTTCTTT.